The 9 T cell receptor beta chains below were found in one sample sequenced in a study of T cells after yellow fever vaccination. TCRdb passed the 5' RACE reads through MiXCR, listing each CDR3 protein once. Of 320,000 or so distinct CDR3 sequences in the sample, 8% to 9.5% were seen once. Sequenced material: PBMCs, taken approximately 40 days after the first yellow fever vaccination. The receptors shown here come from a man between 18 and 35 years old who received the YFV17D yellow fever vaccine.

This clonotype was seen a few times. J is TRBJ2-3 and V is TRBV4-3, with 9 bases matching TRBD2. From germline, CDR1 is LGHNA and CDR2 YSLEER. The length of the CDR3 is 17 residues. Trimming took 1 base from V and 5 from J; bases not matched to a gene: 10. Here the CDR3 reads CASSQVLLAGYEDTQYF. CDR3 coding DNA: TGCGCCAGCAGCCAAGTCCTGCTAGCGGGGTATGAAGATACGCAGTATTTT.

This clonotype came up a few times. This rearrangement joins TRBV4-3 to TRBJ1-4, with no clear D. With 0 bases removed from V and 3 bases from J, the gap between germline ends came to 11 bases. The germline gives CDR1 LGHNA, CDR2 YSLEER. The length of the CDR3 is 16 residues. The CDR3 here is CASSQDGGPPNEKLFF. The CDR3 DNA sequence: TGCGCCAGCAGCCAAGATGGAGGGCCCCCTAATGAAAAACTGTTTTTT.

The gene calls are TRBV29-1 and TRBJ2-7; D ambiguous. V was shortened by 2 bases and J by 2 bases, with 7 bases between the two germline ends. The CDR3 runs to 12 residues. Per the germline V gene, CDR1 is SQVTM and CDR2 is ANQGSEA. CDR3 sequence reads: CSVETEAYEQYF. The CDR3 coding sequence is TGCAGCGTTGAAACGGAAGCCTACGAGCAGTACTTC.

This clonotype was observed a few times. V and J are TRBV5-1 and TRBJ2-2; D remains unclear. Germline V gene sequence: CDR1 SGHRS, CDR2 YFSETQ. The CDR3 is made up of 13 amino acids. The germline V and J ends were trimmed by 0 bases and 6 bases, with 6 bases remaining between them. Here the CDR3 DNA reads TGCGCCAGCAGCTTGGCAGAGTCCGGGGAGCTGTTTTTT. As protein: CASSLAESGELFF.

With respect to this clonotype: This may stem from a read error, because a much larger clone lies one nucleotide away. The V gene is TRBV12-3 or TRBV12-4, the J gene TRBJ2-1, with D possibly being TRBD1 or TRBD2 (5 bases each). CDR3 length: 17 amino acids. The CDR3 DNA sequence: TGTTCCAGCCCTCCTGCCCTCGAGGGGTTATCCTACAATGAGCAGTTCTTC. Amino acids: CSSPPALEGLSYNEQFF.

The gene calls are TRBV5-1 and TRBJ1-5, with D uncertain. The germline V and J ends were trimmed by 5 bases and 4 bases, with 10 bases remaining between them. CDR1 and CDR2 (germline): SGHRS, YFSETQ. This CDR3 is 13 amino acids long. Here the CDR3 DNA reads TGCGCCAGCAGGGGCAGCTTAAATCAGCCCCAGCATTTT. Translated, it gives CASRGSLNQPQHF.

The chain employs TRBV28 and TRBJ2-7; D is tentatively TRBD1 or TRBD2 (5 bases each). Trimming stripped 6 bases from V and 2 bases from J, with 17 bases between. This CDR3 region has 15 residues. Germline-derived CDR1 and CDR2 are MDHEN and SYDVKM. The CDR3 region has the DNA TGTGCCAGCAGCCCGACTGACAGAGGGGCCTACGAGCAGTACGTC. Translation: CASSPTDRGAYEQYV.

This sequence joins TRBV2 and TRBJ1-5, with a possible D match to TRBD1 (5 bases). The CDR3 runs to 17 residues. CDR1 and CDR2 (germline): SNHLY, FYNNEI. The V and J ends lost 3 bases and 3 bases respectively, with 18 bases between them. DNA of the CDR3: TGTGCCAGCAGTGACGTAGAGAGTACAGGAGACAATCAGCCCCAGCATTTT. Its translation: CASSDVESTGDNQPQHF.

This clonotype was recorded a few times. This chain connects TRBV6-1 to TRBJ1-5; TRBD1 is a possible D gene (6 bases). The CDR3 loop spans 14 amino acids. Germline V gives CDR1 MNHNS, CDR2 SASEGT. Between the trimmed V and J ends, which lost 7 bases and 6 bases, there was a span of 16 bases. In DNA form, the CDR3 reads TGTGCCAGCACCCAGGGGCTGGGGGGTCAGCCCCAGCATTTT. This codes for CASTQGLGGQPQHF.